The present T cell receptor (beta chain) was sequenced within a study of a mutant IDH1 vaccine in newly diagnosed glioma. Germline trimming cut 4 bases from V and 4 bases from J; bases unmatched to any gene: 4. The V gene's germline CDR1 is SGHNT and CDR2 YYREEE (reference sequence). This CDR3 comprises 14 residues. The table came from immunoSEQ multiplex PCR; TCRdb's copy has only in-frame clones and leaves some out. There are approximately 61,000 clones in the sample; 80% occur only once, and approximately 6% lies in the top ten. In regard to this clone: Its target is unknown.

Time point in this sample: week 11, during vaccination. What each vaccine dose contained was 300 ug of mutant IDH1 20-mer peptide, accompanied by topical imiquimod. The genes are TRBV5-4 and TRBJ2-2; 7 bases fit TRBD1. This clonotype was obtained from a middle-aged man with glioma. Source: PBMCs, taken from a glioma patient whose treatment included an IDH1 peptide vaccine. CDR3 region: CASSPAGGTGELFF. The DNA for the CDR3 is TGTGCCAGCAGCCCGGCAGGGGGCACCGGGGAGCTGTTTTTT.